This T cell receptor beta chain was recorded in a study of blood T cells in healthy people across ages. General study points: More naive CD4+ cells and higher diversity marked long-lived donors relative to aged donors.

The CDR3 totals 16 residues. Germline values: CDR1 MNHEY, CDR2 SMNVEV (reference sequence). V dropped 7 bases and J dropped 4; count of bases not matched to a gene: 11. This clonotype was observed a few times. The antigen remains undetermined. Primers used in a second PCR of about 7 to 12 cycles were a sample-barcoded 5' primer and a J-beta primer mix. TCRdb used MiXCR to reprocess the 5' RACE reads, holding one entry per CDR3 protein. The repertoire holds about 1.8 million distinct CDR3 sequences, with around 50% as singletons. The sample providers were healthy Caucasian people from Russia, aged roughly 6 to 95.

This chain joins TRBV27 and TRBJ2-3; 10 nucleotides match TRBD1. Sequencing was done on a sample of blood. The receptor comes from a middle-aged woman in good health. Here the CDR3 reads CASTPYAGTGADTQYF. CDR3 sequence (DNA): TGTGCCAGCACCCCCTACGCCGGGACAGGGGCAGATACGCAGTATTTT.